A selection of T cell receptor beta chains follows, all from one sample in a study of blood T cells in healthy people across ages. Each CDR3 protein is one row after TCRdb ran MiXCR on the 5' RACE reads. The repertoire has around 800,000 distinct CDR3 sequences, 20% to 30% of them found once; the top ten carry roughly 3.1%. These records were also assigned to another study, of T cells of mothers and their children.

Sequenced material: blood. These receptor sequences come from a boy under 18 in good health. CDR3s include the opening cysteine and the closing phenylalanine or tryptophan. Each record gives: CDR3 protein, CDR3 DNA, clone size, J gene, D gene, V gene. A D gene is named only where the DNA matches it firmly. Clone size is not always given. Where it is, it says once, few, many or a class for expanded clones.

CASSPGPLRGYTF	TGTGCCAGCAGCCCCGGACCCCTCCGTGGCTACACCTTC	.	TRBJ1-2	.	TRBV6-5
CASSYSGGPNYDEQFF	TGTGCCAGCAGTTATAGCGGGGGGCCCAACTACGATGAGCAGTTCTTC	few	TRBJ2-1	TRBD2	TRBV6-5
CASSETFSNQPQHF	TGTGCCAGCAGCGAGACATTTAGCAATCAGCCCCAGCATTTT	few	TRBJ1-5	.	TRBV3-1
CASSLVGDIQYF	TGTGCCAGCAGCTTAGTGGGGGACATTCAGTACTTC	.	TRBJ2-4	.	TRBV7-9
CASSPDGLNTEAFF	TGTGCCAGCAGTCCAGACGGACTGAACACTGAAGCTTTCTTT	few	TRBJ1-1	.	TRBV12-3/TRBV12-4
CASSGTVTNYGYTF	TGTGCCAGCAGTGGCACGGTTACTAACTATGGCTACACCTTC	.	TRBJ1-2	.	TRBV6-1
CSVDGPYTDTQYF	TGCAGCGTTGACGGACCCTACACAGATACGCAGTATTTT	.	TRBJ2-3	.	TRBV29-1
CASGIWAFSGNTIYF	TGTGCCAGCGGTATATGGGCCTTCTCTGGAAACACCATATATTTT	.	TRBJ1-3	.	TRBV7-6
CASSFRQTSGANVLTF	TGTGCCAGCAGCTTTCGACAGACCTCTGGGGCCAACGTCCTGACTTTC	.	TRBJ2-6	.	TRBV7-2
CAISESGSFYEQYF	TGTGCCATCAGTGAGTCAGGCAGTTTCTACGAGCAGTACTTC	few	TRBJ2-7	.	TRBV10-3
CASTPGMGETQYF	TGTGCCAGCACGCCGGGAATGGGGGAGACCCAGTACTTC	.	TRBJ2-5	.	TRBV2
CASCWDIGSQPQHF	TGTGCCAGCTGTTGGGACATCGGGAGTCAGCCCCAGCATTTT	.	TRBJ1-5	.	TRBV6-5
CASSASGGNTGELFF	TGTGCCAGCAGCGCTAGCGGGGGGAACACCGGGGAGCTGTTTTTT	.	TRBJ2-2	TRBD2	TRBV9
CASSSGLAGVETQYF	TGTGCCAGCAGCTCCGGACTAGCGGGGGTGGAGACCCAGTACTTC	many	TRBJ2-5	TRBD2	TRBV7-9
CASSPGQGEHGYTF	TGTGCCAGCAGCCCGGGACAGGGGGAGCATGGCTACACCTTC	.	TRBJ1-2	TRBD1	TRBV5-5
CASSRLGSSTDTQYF	TGCGCCAGCAGCCGCCTAGGCTCGTCCACAGATACGCAGTATTTT	few	TRBJ2-3	.	TRBV4-1
CSALAGTGSEKLFF	TGCAGTGCCTTGGCGGGGACAGGGAGTGAAAAACTGTTTTTT	.	TRBJ1-4	TRBD1	TRBV20-1
CASGPISGGVNNEQFF	TGTGCCAGCGGCCCAATCAGCGGGGGGGTCAACAATGAGCAGTTCTTC	.	TRBJ2-1	TRBD2	TRBV3-1
CASSFGRESYEQYF	TGTGCCAGCAGCTTCGGGCGGGAAAGCTACGAGCAGTACTTC	.	TRBJ2-7	.	TRBV7-2
CASSQERTGRVTDTQYF	TGTGCCAGCAGCCAGGAGCGAACAGGGCGGGTCACAGATACGCAGTATTTT	.	TRBJ2-3	.	TRBV7-6
CASSLTGQGLNSPLHF	TGCGCCAGCAGCTTGACGGGACAGGGCTTAAATTCACCCCTCCACTTT	few	TRBJ1-6	TRBD1	TRBV5-1
CASTSRGTQPQHF	TGTGCCAGCACTTCGCGGGGAACTCAGCCCCAGCATTTT	.	TRBJ1-5	.	TRBV2
CASSYPPGSTMPEAFF	TGTGCCAGCAGTTACCCACCCGGGTCAACCATGCCTGAAGCTTTCTTT	few	TRBJ1-1	.	TRBV6-6
CASSPGTGTHEQFF	TGCGCCAGCAGCCCCGGGACAGGGACTCATGAGCAGTTCTTC	.	TRBJ2-1	TRBD1	TRBV10-2
CASSPSHSGANVLTF	TGTGCCAGCAGCCCTTCGCACTCTGGGGCCAACGTCCTGACTTTC	.	TRBJ2-6	.	TRBV3-1
CASSIRSADTQYF	TGTGCCAGCAGCATAAGAAGCGCAGATACGCAGTATTTT	.	TRBJ2-3	.	TRBV7-2
CASSPLAGTSTDTQYF	TGTGCCAGCAGTCCCTTAGCGGGAACTAGCACAGATACGCAGTATTTT	.	TRBJ2-3	TRBD2	TRBV12-3/TRBV12-4
CASSDRDRGVGYEQYF	TGTGCCAGCAGTGACCGGGACAGGGGAGTAGGTTACGAGCAGTACTTC	.	TRBJ2-7	TRBD1	TRBV6-1
CAGILGGGGKNIQYF	TGTGCCGGCATCTTAGGAGGGGGAGGCAAAAACATTCAGTACTTC	few	TRBJ2-4	.	TRBV7-6
CASSPAQGWDQPQHF	TGTGCCAGCAGCCCTGCGCAGGGGTGGGATCAGCCCCAGCATTTT	few	TRBJ1-5	.	TRBV28
CAIGRIDTQYF	TGTGCCATCGGTAGGATAGATACGCAGTATTTT	.	TRBJ2-3	.	TRBV7-3
CASSSIGGRYNEQFF	TGTGCCAGCAGTTCCATCGGGGGGAGGTACAATGAGCAGTTCTTC	few	TRBJ2-1	TRBD2	TRBV6-5
CASSYFLGASDEQFF	TGTGCCAGCAGTTACTTTCTGGGGGCCAGCGATGAGCAGTTCTTC	few	TRBJ2-1	.	TRBV6-5
CASSWTGGAIHEQYF	TGTGCCAGCAGTTGGACAGGGGGCGCGATCCACGAGCAGTACTTC	.	TRBJ2-7	TRBD1	TRBV2
CASSPRTGFRTGELFF	TGTGCCAGCAGTCCTAGGACAGGGTTTAGGACCGGGGAGCTGTTTTTT	few	TRBJ2-2	TRBD1	TRBV12-3/TRBV12-4
CASSVAGARVEQYF	TGTGCCAGCAGTGTCGCGGGGGCCCGCGTTGAGCAGTACTTC	.	TRBJ2-5	.	TRBV2
CASSKTGGYTGELFF	TGCGCCAGCAGCAAGACAGGGGGTTACACCGGGGAGCTGTTTTTT	.	TRBJ2-2	TRBD1	TRBV5-1
CASSVDGRREKLFF	TGCGCCAGCAGCGTGGACGGCCGGAGGGAAAAACTGTTTTTT	few	TRBJ1-4	.	TRBV5-1
CAISVPSRGRNEQFF	TGTGCCATCAGTGTTCCCTCCCGGGGCAGGAATGAGCAGTTCTTC	.	TRBJ2-1	.	TRBV10-3
CASSQDLGRETYEQYF	TGCGCCAGCAGCCAAGATTTGGGCAGGGAAACCTACGAGCAGTACTTC	.	TRBJ2-7	.	TRBV4-1
CASSGGGPYEQYF	TGTGCCAGCAGCGGAGGGGGCCCCTACGAGCAGTACTTC	few	TRBJ2-7	TRBD1	TRBV9
CASSSGTRMNSLLHF	TGTGCCAGCAGCTCCGGGACACGGATGAATTCACTCCTCCACTTT	.	TRBJ1-6	.	TRBV7-9
CASSSSLGVRETQYF	TGTGCCAGCAGCTCCAGTTTGGGAGTACGGGAGACCCAGTACTTC	few	TRBJ2-5	.	TRBV11-1
CASSPMGLAGQETQYF	TGTGCCAGCAGCCCCATGGGACTAGCGGGGCAAGAGACCCAGTACTTC	few	TRBJ2-5	TRBD2	TRBV3-1
CASSIRQGTYEQYF	TGCGCCAGCAGCATACGTCAGGGTACCTACGAGCAGTACTTC	.	TRBJ2-7	.	TRBV5-1
CASSHGLGSGEQYF	TGCGCCAGCAGCCACGGACTAGGATCGGGCGAGCAGTACTTC	.	TRBJ2-7	TRBD2	TRBV4-3
CASSLLTYQETQYF	TGTGCCAGCAGCTTGCTGACATACCAAGAGACCCAGTACTTC	.	TRBJ2-5	.	TRBV11-2
CASSSGTQLNIQYF	TGCGCCAGCAGCTCGGGGACACAGCTAAACATTCAGTACTTC	.	TRBJ2-4	.	TRBV5-1
CSARDPGIPSGRSYNEQFF	TGCAGTGCTAGAGATCCCGGGATCCCAAGCGGGAGGTCCTACAATGAGCAGTTCTTC	.	TRBJ2-1	TRBD2	TRBV20-1
CASSFHGDQETQYF	TGTGCCAGCAGTTTCCATGGGGACCAAGAGACCCAGTACTTC	.	TRBJ2-5	.	TRBV27
CASSFKGAAYEQYF	TGTGCCAGCAGTTTCAAGGGGGCTGCTTACGAGCAGTACTTC	.	TRBJ2-7	TRBD1	TRBV6-6
CASSSDRVKTQYF	TGTGCCAGCAGCTCCGACAGGGTGAAGACCCAGTACTTC	.	TRBJ2-5	TRBD1	TRBV6-5
CASSPYLADYNEQFF	TGTGCCAGCAGCCCTTATTTGGCGGACTACAATGAGCAGTTCTTC	.	TRBJ2-1	.	TRBV9
CASSDSSGSSGANVLTF	TGTGCCAGCAGTGACTCGTCCGGGAGCTCTGGGGCCAACGTCCTGACTTTC	.	TRBJ2-6	.	TRBV6-4
CASTPLEKANYGYTF	TGTGCCAGCACCCCCCTGGAGAAGGCTAACTATGGCTACACCTTC	.	TRBJ1-2	.	TRBV11-2
CASSPLLVNTEAFF	TGTGCCAGCAGCCCACTCTTGGTTAACACTGAAGCTTTCTTT	.	TRBJ1-1	.	TRBV7-9
CSARVTSETQYF	TGCAGTGCTAGAGTAACAAGCGAGACCCAGTACTTC	.	TRBJ2-5	.	TRBV20-1
CASSSPRLAGGQETQYF	TGCGCCAGCAGCTCCCCCCGACTAGCGGGAGGTCAAGAGACCCAGTACTTC	.	TRBJ2-5	TRBD2	TRBV5-1
CASSLAQYEKLFF	TGTGCCAGCAGCTTAGCCCAGTATGAAAAACTGTTTTTT	.	TRBJ1-4	.	TRBV11-2